What follows are 26 T cell receptor beta chains derived from one specimen sequenced in a study of blood T cell repertoires in COVID-19. Sequenced by immunoSEQ multiplex PCR; TCRdb stores in-frame clones only, minus some. Among roughly 330,000 clones listed, about 89% were seen once. Specimen: PBMCs or T cells enriched from blood (not recorded which). The receptors come from a woman in her thirties who had recovered from COVID-19.

To note about this clone: Different DNA sequences within this sample yield the same CDR3. The chain uses TRBV5-1 and TRBJ2-1, with 11 bases that match TRBD2. From germline, CDR1 is SGHRS and CDR2 YFSETQ. Trimming took 1 base from V and 5 from J; bases not matched to a gene: 2. CDR3 size: 15 residues. The CDR3, as DNA: TGCGCCAGCAGCTTGCTAGCGGGGGGCGACAATGAGCAGTTCTTC. Its translation is CASSLLAGGDNEQFF.

This clone turned up a few times. This sequence joins TRBV19 and TRBJ1-2; 10 bases are a match to TRBD1. Per germline, CDR1 LNHDA and CDR2 SQIVND (reference sequence). The CDR3 extends over 14 amino acids. V trimming: 3 bases; J trimming: 4 bases; junction bases outside the gene matches: 2. The CDR3 nucleotides read TGTGCCAGTAGTATGGGGACAGGGGCCTATGGCTACACCTTC. This gives the protein CASSMGTGAYGYTF.

As regards this clone: This CDR3 is also generated by other DNA sequences in the sample. The chain has TRBV28 and TRBJ1-2, with a weak D call TRBD1 (6 bases). CDR1 and CDR2 from the germline V gene are MDHEN and SYDVKM. V lost 2 bases, J lost 4 bases, and 8 bases lay in between. The CDR3 length is 13 residues. Here the CDR3 DNA reads TGTGCCAGCAGTTTACAGGGGTCCTATGGCTACACCTTC. It is translated as CASSLQGSYGYTF.

This sequence joins TRBV10-3 and TRBJ1-6; D not resolved. The CDR3 consists of 15 residues. The germline gives CDR1 ENHRY, CDR2 SYGVKD. V lost 3 bases, J lost 8 bases, and 14 bases lay in between. The CDR3, as DNA: TGTGCCATCAGTGACCCCCCCCCTGGGCATTCACCCCTCCACTTT. Its protein product is CAISDPPPGHSPLHF.

The rearrangement uses TRBV6-2 or TRBV6-3 and TRBJ2-7, with 7 bases matching TRBD1. V was clipped by 4 bases and J by 5 bases; unmatched bases: 11. Germline V lookup: CDR1 MNHEY, CDR2 SVGEGT. The CDR3 spans 15 residues. The DNA of the CDR3 is TGTGCCAGCAGTTCACAACGAGCAGACAGGGACGAGCAGTACTTC. Protein sequence: CASSSQRADRDEQYF.

This chain uses TRBV9 with TRBJ2-3; 8 bases fit TRBD2. Germline V gives CDR1 SGDLS, CDR2 YYNGEE. V lost 3 bases and J lost 0; bases outside the gene matches: 6. CDR3 length: 16 residues. The CDR3 region is CASSAGLADSTDTQYF. The CDR3 DNA is TGTGCCAGCAGCGCAGGACTAGCAGATAGCACAGATACGCAGTATTTT.

The chain couples TRBV6-5 to TRBJ1-2; tentative D call: TRBD1 (6 bases). Germline V gene data show CDR1 as MNHEY and CDR2 as SVGAGI. This CDR3 is 14 amino acids long. V lost 4 bases, J lost 5 bases, and 14 bases lay in between. CDR3 in DNA: TGTGCCAGCAGTTCCCGTAGGACAGAATATGGCTACACCTTC. Its protein is CASSSRRTEYGYTF.

The CDR3 sequence: CASSHYVTTNYGYTF. The CDR3 nucleotides read TGCGCCAGCAGCCACTACGTCACGACTAACTATGGCTACACCTTC. This chain connects TRBV4-1 to TRBJ1-2; D is undetermined. This CDR3 has 15 amino acids. The germline gives CDR1 MGHRA, CDR2 YSYEKL. The V and J ends lost 3 bases and 0 bases respectively, with 11 bases between them.

The CDR3, as DNA: TGTGCCAGCAGTGAACAAGGGACAGGGGGACAAAAACTGTTTTTT. It translates to CASSEQGTGGQKLFF. The J gene is TRBJ1-4, the V gene TRBV2, with 11 bases fitting TRBD1. Germline V CDR1 and CDR2: SNHLY, FYNNEI. V shed 2 bases and J 9 bases; nucleotides not matched to a gene: 5. The CDR3 spans 15 residues.

The V and J genes are TRBV4-3 and TRBJ2-3; 10 bases line up with TRBD2. CDR1 LGHNA and CDR2 YSLEER come from the germline V gene. The trim removed 5 bases at V and 0 bases at J, leaving 5 bases unmatched. This CDR3 comprises 16 residues. The CDR3 DNA follows: TGCGCCAGCAGCGGAACTAGCGGGGTTAGCACAGATACGCAGTATTTT. Its protein is CASSGTSGVSTDTQYF.

The J gene is TRBJ1-2, the V gene TRBV5-1; 9 bases are a match to TRBD1. CDR1 and CDR2 (germline): SGHRS, YFSETQ. CDR3 length: 15 residues. J was trimmed by 3 bases and V by 0 bases; bases with no gene match: 3. CDR3 amino acids: CASSLGTGADYGYTF. The CDR3, as DNA: TGCGCCAGCAGCTTGGGGACAGGGGCAGACTATGGCTACACCTTC.

This chain uses TRBV7-2 with TRBJ1-5; no reliable D call. V dropped 0 bases and J dropped 0 bases, with 9 bases sitting between them. From germline, CDR1 is SGHTA and CDR2 FQGNSA. The CDR3 loop spans 16 amino acids. CDR3 residues: CASSLATGSSNQPQHF. The CDR3 nucleotides are TGTGCCAGCAGCTTAGCGACGGGGTCTAGCAATCAGCCCCAGCATTTT. Full variable domain (remainder filled in from reference TRBV7-2 and TRBJ1-5): GAGVSQSPSNKVTEKGKDVELRCDPISGHTALYWYRQSLGQGLEFLIYFQGNSAPDKSGLPSDRFSAERTGGSVSTLTIQRTQQEDSAVYLCASSLATGSSNQPQHFGDGTRLSIL.

This chain connects TRBV5-1 to TRBJ1-3; D possibly corresponds to TRBD1 (5 bases). The germline V gene has CDR1 SGHRS and CDR2 YFSETQ. The CDR3 contains 13 residues. V lost 4 bases and J lost 8, with 13 bases in between. The DNA of the CDR3 is TGCGCCAGCAGCCCGGGGGTCGGAGACACCATATATTTT. It yields the protein CASSPGVGDTIYF.

The V gene is TRBV19, the J gene TRBJ1-4, with D hard to call. The CDR3 has 15 amino acids. Germline CDR1 is LNHDA and CDR2 is SQIVND (reference sequence). With 4 bases removed from V and 0 bases from J, the gap between germline ends came to 9 bases. CDR3 in amino acids: CASSTELATNEKLFF. The CDR3, as DNA: TGTGCCAGTAGTACCGAACTGGCAACTAATGAAAAACTGTTTTTT.

This clone was detected a few times. V gene TRBV3-1 (or the pseudogene TRBV3-2) combines with J gene TRBJ2-7; 10 bases match TRBD1. The ends lost 4 bases at V and 3 bases at J; junction bases unmatched: 3. Germline CDR1 and CDR2: LGHDT and YNNKEL (reference sequence). This CDR3 is 14 amino acids long. The CDR3 sequence is CASSPGQGDYEQYF. The CDR3 DNA reads as TGTGCCAGCAGCCCCGGACAGGGGGACTACGAGCAGTACTTC.

This clone was picked up one time. The V gene is TRBV18, the J gene TRBJ2-5, with D possibly TRBD2 on 7 matching bases. Trimming removed 5 bases at V and 7 bases at J, with 23 bases between. The CDR3 consists of 16 residues. CDR1 and CDR2 (germline): KGHSH, LQKENI. The CDR3: CASSVRQVAGRGTQYF. The DNA for the CDR3 is TGTGCCAGCTCAGTCAGACAGGTAGCGGGTCGGGGGACCCAGTACTTC.

The rearrangement joins TRBV28 to TRBJ1-4; 9 nucleotides match TRBD1. The CDR3 totals 16 residues. Looked up from germline, CDR1 is MDHEN and CDR2 is SYDVKM. J gave up 8 bases and V 5 bases, and 12 bases lay outside the gene matches. Written as DNA, the CDR3 is TGTGCCAGCAGTATAAGCTCCGGGACAGGGACCGAAAAACTGTTTTTT. The encoded protein is CASSISSGTGTEKLFF.

The chain links TRBV11-2 to TRBJ1-4; D gene ambiguous. CDR3 length equals 15 residues. V gave up 2 bases and J gave up 12 bases, with 19 bases separating them. CDR1 is SGHAT and CDR2 is FQNNGV in the germline V gene. The CDR3 DNA sequence: TGTGCCAGCAGCTTAAAGAGTCTTGTGGTTGGTGAACTGTTTTTT. Protein product: CASSLKSLVVGELFF.

The V gene is TRBV24-1, the J gene TRBJ1-5; D gene unclear. The ends were cut back, 1 base at V and 4 bases at J, with 7 bases in the middle. The CDR3 is made up of 14 amino acids. Germline V lookup: CDR1 KGHDR, CDR2 SFDVKD. The CDR3 reads CATSDLKANQPQHF. CDR3 nucleotide sequence: TGTGCCACCAGTGATTTAAAAGCGAATCAGCCCCAGCATTTT.

This clone was recorded once. CDR3 nucleotide sequence: TGTGCCAGCAGCTTGCCGGGTGGGACAAAGAACACTGAAGCTTTCTTT. Protein sequence: CASSLPGGTKNTEAFF. The chain joins TRBV5-4 to TRBJ1-1; maybe TRBD1 (6 bases). The CDR3 runs to 16 residues. Per germline, CDR1 SGHNT and CDR2 YYREEE (reference sequence). V lost 1 base and J lost 1, with 14 bases in between.

CDR3 nucleotides: TGTGCCAGTAGTGAGGGCACATATAGCAATCAGCCCCAGCATTTT. Amino acids: CASSEGTYSNQPQHF. The chain recombines TRBV19 with TRBJ1-5; unclear D gene. The CDR3 loop spans 15 amino acids. In germline, CDR1 is LNHDA, CDR2 SQIVND (reference sequence). V was cut by 5 bases and J by 0 bases, with 11 bases left in between.

The V gene is TRBV6-2 or TRBV6-3, the J gene TRBJ1-5; TRBD1 might be the D (5 bases). The CDR3 sequence is 16 residues long. From germline, CDR1 is MNHEY and CDR2 SVGEGT. Trimming took 3 bases from V and 0 from J, leaving 12 bases between them. The CDR3 DNA follows: TGTGCCAGCAGTTATGCGCGGGGCTATAGCAATCAGCCCCAGCATTTT. Encoded protein: CASSYARGYSNQPQHF.

This chain uses TRBV7-8 with TRBJ1-2, with D hard to call. The CDR3 is 18 amino acids. Trimming stripped 2 bases from V and 3 bases from J, with 22 bases between. Per the germline V gene, CDR1 is SGHVS and CDR2 is FQNEAQ. The CDR3 loop is CASSLRARVLWDDYGYTF. As DNA, the CDR3 is TGTGCCAGCAGCTTACGAGCGCGGGTTTTGTGGGATGACTATGGCTACACCTTC. The complete variable domain, with remaining parts taken from reference TRBV7-8 and TRBJ1-2, reads GAGVSQSPRYKVAKRGQDVALRCDPISGHVSLFWYQQALGQGPEFLTYFQNEAQLDKSGLPSDRFFAERPEGSVSTLKIQRTQQEDSAVYLCASSLRARVLWDDYGYTFGSGTRLTVV.

The chain uses TRBV13 and TRBJ2-3; 12 bases agree with TRBD2. The V segment lost 0 bases and the J segment 1 base; nucleotides outside the gene matches: 2. CDR3 length: 17 amino acids. Per the germline V gene, CDR1 is PRHDT and CDR2 is FYEKMQ (reference sequence). CDR3 coding DNA: TGTGCCAGCAGCTTAGGTACTAGCGGGGGGCGCACAGATACGCAGTATTTT. Its protein product is CASSLGTSGGRTDTQYF.

This clone was recorded only once. The chain employs TRBV5-5 and TRBJ2-5; the match to TRBD1 covers 8 bases. Per germline, CDR1 SGHKS and CDR2 YYEKEE (reference sequence). V shed 2 bases and J 3 bases; nucleotides not matched to a gene: 0. The CDR3 contains 13 residues. CDR3 DNA: TGTGCCAGCAGCTTACAGGGGGAAGAGACCCAGTACTTC. Protein product: CASSLQGEETQYF.

The chain recombines TRBV6-5 with TRBJ1-6; TRBD1 matches 10 bases. J was trimmed by 10 bases and V by 0 bases; bases with no gene match: 3. The CDR3 length is 15 residues. Germline V gene sequence: CDR1 MNHEY, CDR2 SVGAGI. CDR3 sequence: CASSYSGTGDSPLHF. The CDR3 DNA reads as TGTGCCAGCAGTTACTCAGGGACAGGGGACTCACCCCTCCACTTT.